This T cell receptor beta chain was retrieved from a study of CD4 T cell repertoires in COVID-19. Whole-study context: Other coronavirus spike proteins restimulated relabeled CFSE-low cells expanded with IL-2 for roughly eleven days.

V lost 4 bases and J lost 8, with 14 bases in between. Germline V gene sequence: CDR1 SEHNR, CDR2 FQNEAQ (reference sequence). The CDR3 extends over 13 amino acids. The table came from immunoSEQ multiplex PCR; TCRdb's copy has only in-frame clones and leaves some out. The sample has tens of thousands of clones; 80% to 90% are singletons. Overall study findings and caveats: SARS-CoV and/or HKU1 spike cultures shared between about 6 and 26% of SARS-CoV-2 clonotypes. Sharing of several most expanded SARS-CoV-2-reactive clonotypes across memory subsets suggested intraclonal diversification.

On this clone itself: The antigen remains unidentified.

These memory T cells were uncultured and sequenced directly after ex vivo isolation. Sequencing was performed on central memory CD4+ T cells from blood, taken before the COVID-19 pandemic. The sequence was collected from a human donor who had COVID-19. This chain connects TRBV7-9 to TRBJ1-2; D uncertain. CDR3 protein: CASSSDSFQGYTF. The CDR3 DNA sequence: TGTGCCAGCAGCTCGGACTCTTTCCAGGGCTACACCTTC.